One sample yielded the 9 T cell receptor beta chains listed below, sequenced in a study of human T cells and chemical hapten exposure. The time point: pre-sensitization, week 0. Treatment noted: therapeutic diphenylcyclopropenone sensitization with weekly scalp DPC. TCRdb itself ran the RACE reads through MiXCR, one entry per CDR3 protein. Among about 42,000 distinct CDR3 sequences, over 10% were seen once, and the ten largest hold 4.5% to 6%. Sequencing was performed on whole blood, taken in connection with sensitization to the hapten diphenylcyclopropenone (DPC). These receptors were obtained from a woman aged 30 to 39 with alopecia areata. Some clones in this sample may be carry-over from other donors' samples.

This clonotype has only a few counts. The rearrangement joins TRBV2 to TRBJ1-5, with D tentatively TRBD1 (5 bases). The ends were cut back, 3 bases at V and 5 bases at J, with 8 bases in the middle. There are 13 residues in the CDR3. In germline, CDR1 is SNHLY, CDR2 FYNNEI. The CDR3 DNA follows: TGTGCCAGCAGTGACGACAGTCATCAGCCCCAGCATTTT. It is translated as CASSDDSHQPQHF.

The sample holds many counts of this clonotype. The chain employs TRBV5-1 and TRBJ2-2, with unresolved D. This CDR3 spans 15 amino acids. V was trimmed by 2 bases and J by 6 bases, leaving 14 bases between them. The V gene's germline CDR1 is SGHRS and CDR2 YFSETQ. This CDR3 reads CASSFLVGGAGELFF. The CDR3 nucleotides are TGCGCCAGCAGCTTTTTAGTTGGTGGCGCCGGGGAGCTGTTTTTT. Full variable domain (rest looked up from reference TRBV5-1 and TRBJ2-2): KAGVTQTPRYLIKTRGQQVTLSCSPISGHRSVSWYQQTPGQGLQFLFEYFSETQRNKGNFPGRFSGRQFSNSRSEMNVSTLELGDSALYLCASSFLVGGAGELFFGEGSRLTVL.

This clonotype has a handful of counts. The chain links TRBV5-1 to TRBJ2-1; 8 nucleotides line up with TRBD2. The V gene end was trimmed by 4 bases and the J gene end by 9 bases; junction bases not matched to a gene: 9. Looked up from germline, CDR1 is SGHRS and CDR2 is YFSETQ. The CDR3 is 14 amino acids. The CDR3 DNA is TGCGCCAGCAGCCCAGCGGGAGCGTGGGTTGAGCAGTTCTTC. Protein: CASSPAGAWVEQFF.

The V gene is TRBV28, the J gene TRBJ2-1; D unresolved. V was pared by 3 bases and J by 8 bases, with 5 bases between. Germline V gene data show CDR1 as MDHEN and CDR2 as SYDVKM. The CDR3 covers 11 residues. This CDR3 reads CASSFLYEQFF. DNA for the CDR3: TGTGCCAGCAGTTTCCTCTATGAGCAGTTCTTC.

There are a few counts of this clonotype. The genes are TRBV9 and TRBJ1-1, with TRBD1 as a possible D gene (6 bases). The CDR3 consists of 13 residues. Trimming removed 0 bases from V and 6 bases from J, with 9 bases in between. The germline V gene encodes CDR1 SGDLS and CDR2 YYNGEE. In nucleotides, the CDR3 is TGTGCCAGCAGCGTAGATGGGGGCTCTGAAGCTTTCTTT. It is translated as CASSVDGGSEAFF.

This clonotype has at least ten counts. The chain recombines TRBV9 with TRBJ2-1, with D tentatively TRBD2 (5 bases). This CDR3 is 13 amino acids long. CDR1 is SGDLS and CDR2 is YYNGEE in the germline V gene. Trimming removed 4 bases at V and 8 bases at J, with 13 bases between. As DNA, the CDR3 is TGTGCCAGCAGCCCCACTAGTTTCGATGAGCAGTTCTTC. Translating gives CASSPTSFDEQFF.

This clonotype was detected ten times or more. The V call is TRBV4-2, the J call TRBJ2-1; the D gene is possibly TRBD2 (6 bases). Germline-derived CDR1 and CDR2 are LGHNA and YNFKEQ. Trimming removed 0 bases from V and 6 bases from J, with 15 bases in between. This CDR3 spans 16 amino acids. The CDR3 loop is CASSQEGPGALNEQFF. CDR3 DNA sequence: TGTGCCAGCAGCCAAGAGGGGCCGGGAGCGCTCAATGAGCAGTTCTTC.

To note about this clonotype: A much larger clone lies one base from this, so it may be a read error. The chain joins TRBV7-7 to TRBJ2-5; 8 bases align to TRBD1. The CDR3 is made up of 14 amino acids. Germline V gene lookup returns CDR1 SSHAT and CDR2 FNYEAQ (reference sequence). The CDR3 DNA reads TGTGCTAGCAGCCCTGACAGGGGTAAAGAGACCCAGCACTTC. As protein: CASSPDRGKETQHF.

This clonotype came up many times. This chain connects TRBV11-1 to TRBJ2-2; 7 bases agree with TRBD2. Germline loops: CDR1 SGHAT, CDR2 FQDESV (reference sequence). The junction had 8 bases not matched to a gene; V was cut back by 5 bases and J by 5 bases. CDR3 size: 15 residues. The CDR3 DNA reads TGTGCCAGCAGCCTGAGCGGGGAGAGGACCGGGGAGCTGTTTTTT. Its protein product is CASSLSGERTGELFF.